This T cell receptor (beta chain) was recorded in a study of cytomegalovirus exposure and HLA in healthy donors. With 1 base clipped from V and 2 bases from J, the junction kept 5 bases outside the gene matches. In germline, CDR1 is SGHTA, CDR2 FQGNSA. There are 16 residues in the CDR3. In this sample, this clone turned up a few times. The PCR made use of 60 Vbeta and 13 Jbeta primers. Only in-frame clones appear in the TCRdb table, and some are missing; sequencing was by immunoSEQ multiplex PCR. The repertoire has about 130,000 clones, 75% to 90% of them found once; the top ten carry 8.1%. This TCR came from a woman between 50 and 59 years old in good health and CMV-seropositive. Sequenced: PBMCs. The chain is built from TRBV7-2 and TRBJ1-3, with 7 bases lining up with TRBD1. The CDR3 is CASSLVGGMTGNTIYF. The DNA of the CDR3 is TGTGCCAGCAGCTTAGTAGGGGGCATGACTGGAAACACCATATATTTT.